These 27 T cell receptor beta chains share one sample of origin, sequenced in a study of human T cells and chemical hapten exposure (dated by TCRdb to 2020 to 2023). Library prep was done by RACE. Sequencing instrument: NextSeq 500. The public sequencing data were trimmed at Q25 with fastp and processed into clonotypes with MiXCR by TCRdb, which kept only in-frame beta chains. Each record represents a unique CDR3 protein, reported with the most common genes and DNA among its rows. Counted in this sample were around 100,000 distinct CDR3 sequences; roughly 9.6% of them appeared once. The ten top clones hold approximately 4% of the sample. Per the publication, the time point label means: patch test 1, 2 weeks after DPC sensitization. Sample treatment or condition, as interpreted from the label and publication: therapeutic diphenylcyclopropenone sensitization with weekly scalp DPC. The specimen comprised whole blood, sampled in connection with sensitization to the hapten diphenylcyclopropenone (DPC). The receptor set was obtained from a woman in her thirties or forties with alopecia areata. Some clones in this sample may be carry-over from other donors' samples.

The chain is built from TRBV24-1 and TRBJ1-2; D gene ambiguous. V was clipped by 7 bases and J by 7 bases, with 12 bases between them. This CDR3 contains 12 residues. The germline V gene has CDR1 KGHDR and CDR2 SFDVKD. The CDR3 loop is CATRAPGGGYTF. CDR3 DNA sequence: TGTGCCACCAGGGCGCCGGGAGGTGGCTACACCTTC.

The CDR3 loop is CSAGTGDQPQHF. The CDR3 nucleotides are TGCAGTGCCGGGACAGGGGATCAGCCCCAGCATTTT. The V and J genes are TRBV20-1 and TRBJ1-5, with 10 bases lining up with TRBD1. The trim removed 6 bases at V and 5 bases at J, leaving 1 base unmatched. Germline V gene sequence: CDR1 DFQATT, CDR2 SNEGSKA (reference sequence). The CDR3 runs to 12 residues.

The chain carries TRBV30 and TRBJ2-3; D might be TRBD1 or TRBD2, each matching 5 bases. Looked up from germline, CDR1 is GTSNPN and CDR2 is SVGIG (reference sequence). The CDR3 totals 13 residues. V lost 0 bases, J lost 3 bases, and 7 bases lay in between. This CDR3 reads CAWSVGGTDTQYF. CDR3 DNA: TGTGCCTGGAGTGTTGGGGGTACAGATACGCAGTATTTT.

The CDR3 here is CASSPGLGVFEQYF. DNA of the CDR3: TGTGCCAGCAGCCCGGGACTGGGAGTTTTCGAGCAGTACTTC. V gene TRBV6-5 combines with J gene TRBJ2-7; possible D gene TRBD2, 6 bases. The germline V and J ends were trimmed by 6 bases and 6 bases, with 18 bases remaining between them. The CDR3 has 14 residues. Germline V gene lookup returns CDR1 MNHEY and CDR2 SVGAGI.

The chain employs TRBV12-3 or TRBV12-4 and TRBJ2-1, with 7 nucleotides matching TRBD1. V lost 7 bases and J lost 4; bases outside the gene matches: 7. This CDR3 region has 14 residues. CDR3 nucleotides: TGTGCCAGCAACTATTGGGGACAGTACAATGAGCAGTTCTTC. Protein product: CASNYWGQYNEQFF.

This clonotype was counted a few times. As DNA, the CDR3 is TGTGCCATCAGGGGGACAGCAACTAATGAAAAACTGTTTTTT. It encodes CAIRGTATNEKLFF. The chain links TRBV10-3 to TRBJ1-4; 7 bases map to TRBD1. Germline trimming cut 6 bases from V and 0 bases from J; bases unmatched to any gene: 1. Germline CDR1 is ENHRY and CDR2 is SYGVKD. The CDR3 runs 14 residues.

This clonotype has just a few counts. Possible read error: a much larger clone is one base away. This chain's CDR3 is CSATRLAGVRVNEQFF. The CDR3 DNA reads as TGCAGTGCTACCCGACTAGCGGGAGTTAGGGTCAATGAGCAGTTCTTC. The chain has TRBV20-1 and TRBJ2-1, with 12 positions matching TRBD2. CDR1 is DFQATT, CDR2 SNEGSKA, per germline (reference sequence). The CDR3 loop spans 16 amino acids. J was trimmed by 6 bases and V by 4 bases; bases with no gene match: 10.

This clonotype has ten or more counts. V and J are TRBV25-1 and TRBJ1-1; no reliable D call. V was cut by 5 bases and J by 1 base, with 8 bases left in between. The CDR3 runs 13 residues. Germline V CDR1 and CDR2: MGHDK, SYGVNS. The CDR3 is CASSPSGNTEAFF. The CDR3 DNA is TGTGCCAGCAGTCCCTCAGGGAACACTGAAGCTTTCTTT.

The chain joins TRBV27 to TRBJ2-7, with D uncertain. The CDR3 runs to 15 residues. Between the trimmed V and J ends, which lost 4 bases and 0 bases, there was a span of 13 bases. The germline gives CDR1 MNHEY, CDR2 SMNVEV (reference sequence). CDR3 DNA: TGTGCCAGCAGTTCCCGGCCCCAAAGCTCCTACGAGCAGTACTTC. Translated: CASSSRPQSSYEQYF.

The chain joins TRBV7-8 to TRBJ2-7; weak D call: TRBD2 (5 bases). The CDR3 covers 13 residues. Per the germline V gene, CDR1 is SGHVS and CDR2 is FQNEAQ. V was pared by 1 base and J by 6 bases, with 10 bases between. CDR3 protein: CASSLDRGSEQYF. In nucleotides, the CDR3 is TGTGCCAGCAGCTTAGACCGGGGATCCGAGCAGTACTTC.

Ten or more counts support this clonotype. This chain connects TRBV12-3 or TRBV12-4 to TRBJ2-2; D perhaps matches TRBD2 (5 bases). The CDR3 spans 15 residues. The V end lost 7 bases, the J end lost 4 bases, and 16 bases lay between the germline ends. DNA for the CDR3: TGTGCCAGCATCCCAGAGGGTGCCGCCACCGGGGAGCTGTTTTTT. Its translation is CASIPEGAATGELFF.

This clonotype has more than one count but fewer than ten. The chain carries TRBV12-5 and TRBJ1-3, with a weak D call TRBD1 (5 bases). Trimming shortened V by 7 bases and J by 4 bases, and 14 bases separated the two germline ends. This CDR3 is built from 14 residues. Germline lookup yields CDR1 LGHNT and CDR2 FRNRAP. The CDR3 DNA sequence: TGTGCTAGTGTCGGGACGGCGAAAGGAAACACCATATATTTT. Protein product: CASVGTAKGNTIYF.

This clonotype was counted at least ten times. The chain joins TRBV12-3 or TRBV12-4 to TRBJ2-4; either TRBD1 or TRBD2 may fit D (6 bases each). The ends were cut back, 4 bases at V and 3 bases at J, with 22 bases in the middle. This CDR3 is built from 18 residues. The CDR3 nucleotides read TGTGCCAGCAGTTCCCCCGGGGGCAGGGCGACCAACAAAAACATTCAGTACTTC. Amino acid sequence: CASSSPGGRATNKNIQYF.

In the case of this clonotype: Compared with germline, one end of the junction differs, possibly owing to a read error. The DNA of the CDR3 is TGTGTCAGCGCGCGGGGGGCCACAGATACGCAGTATTTT. This encodes CVSARGATDTQYF. J is TRBJ2-3 and V is TRBV9; 8 nucleotides match TRBD2. The CDR3 consists of 13 residues. The germline V gene encodes CDR1 SGDLS and CDR2 YYNGEE.

This clonotype was picked up many times. The chain uses TRBV7-2 and TRBJ1-6; D not certain. CDR1 and CDR2 from the germline V gene are SGHTA and FQGNSA. This CDR3 is 14 amino acids long. V gave up 6 bases and J gave up 7 bases, with 13 bases separating them. The CDR3 region is CASRSGVGNSPLHF. The CDR3 region has the DNA TGTGCCAGCAGGAGTGGGGTGGGGAATTCACCCCTCCACTTT.

This rearrangement joins TRBV30 to TRBJ2-7, with D possibly TRBD1 on 6 matching bases. V was pared by 4 bases and J by 3 bases, with 13 bases between. The CDR3 sequence is 13 residues long. Germline assignment: CDR1 GTSNPN and CDR2 SVGIG (reference sequence). The CDR3 is CAWTRGSGYEQYF. The CDR3 nucleotides read TGTGCCTGGACAAGGGGGTCTGGCTACGAGCAGTACTTC.

This clonotype showed up just a few times. The rearrangement joins TRBV6-2 or TRBV6-3 to TRBJ2-3; no clear D. The V gene lost 6 bases and the J gene lost 3 bases, with 10 bases spanning the gap. Germline V gives CDR1 MNHEY, CDR2 SVGEGT. CDR3 length equals 13 residues. The chain's CDR3 is CASRPGWTDTQYF. CDR3 nucleotides: TGTGCCAGCAGGCCCGGGTGGACAGATACGCAGTATTTT.

At least ten counts were recorded for this clonotype. The chain uses TRBV18 and TRBJ2-4; D is undetermined. Germline values: CDR1 KGHSH, CDR2 LQKENI. The CDR3 covers 13 residues. Trimming took 0 bases from V and 9 from J, leaving 9 bases between them. For the CDR3, the DNA is TGTGCCAGCTCACCACCGGGCGACGGCATTCAGTACTTC. Encoded protein: CASSPPGDGIQYF.

This clonotype was seen a few times. The rearrangement uses TRBV2 and TRBJ2-2; 10 nucleotides line up with TRBD1. The germline gives CDR1 SNHLY, CDR2 FYNNEI. V lost 8 bases and J lost 3; bases outside the gene matches: 6. The CDR3 extends over 15 amino acids. The CDR3 DNA sequence: TGTGCCAGCGCGCCGGGACAGGGGTACACCGGGGAGCTGTTTTTT. Translated: CASAPGQGYTGELFF.

The CDR3 bases are TGTGCCAGCAGTTTTAAGGGGCGGACTGGCACCGGGGAGCTGTTTTTT. Protein sequence: CASSFKGRTGTGELFF. The J gene is TRBJ2-2, the V gene TRBV12-3 or TRBV12-4, with D possibly being TRBD1 or TRBD2 (5 bases each). The V end lost 3 bases, the J end lost 4 bases, and 15 bases lay between the germline ends. The CDR3 contains 16 residues.

This clonotype occurred a few times. The genes are TRBV20-1 and TRBJ2-7, with TRBD2 identical over 11 bases. J lost 6 bases, V lost 1 base, and 5 bases had no gene match. The CDR3 covers 14 residues. Germline CDR1 reads DFQATT; CDR2 reads SNEGSKA (reference sequence). CDR3 amino acids: CSARGLAGLTEQYF. The CDR3 DNA follows: TGCAGTGCTAGAGGACTAGCGGGGTTGACCGAGCAGTACTTC.

The V gene is TRBV19, the J gene TRBJ2-2; D unresolved. The CDR3 extends over 13 amino acids. Germline CDR1 and CDR2: LNHDA and SQIVND (reference sequence). V lost 3 bases, J lost 7 bases, and 9 bases lay in between. The CDR3, as DNA: TGTGCCAGTAGTATTGACTTCAGCGGGGAGCTGTTTTTT. Translating it yields CASSIDFSGELFF.

J is TRBJ2-1 and V is TRBV12-3 or TRBV12-4; the match to TRBD2 covers 15 bases. Trimming took 3 bases from V and 5 from J; bases not matched to a gene: 5. The CDR3 is 17 residues long. This CDR3 reads CASSFGTSGGSNNEQFF. The CDR3 coding sequence is TGTGCCAGCAGTTTCGGGACTAGCGGGGGGAGCAACAATGAGCAGTTCTTC.

This clonotype was seen only once. The J gene is TRBJ1-1, the V gene TRBV5-7; 8 nucleotides match TRBD1. TRBV5-7 has ORF status, its function being uncertain. This CDR3 is 12 amino acids long. Losses at the gene ends were 4 bases for V and 7 bases for J; bases not matched to a gene: 3. CDR3 residues: CASSQGQDEAFF. CDR3 nucleotides: TGTGCCAGCAGCCAGGGACAGGATGAAGCTTTCTTT.

The chain joins TRBV2 to TRBJ2-7; D unclear. The CDR3 length is 12 residues. CDR1 and CDR2 (germline): SNHLY, FYNNEI. The V and J ends lost 5 bases and 7 bases respectively, with 12 bases between them. CDR3 region: CASSRRVREQYF. CDR3 bases: TGTGCCAGCAGTCGCAGAGTGAGGGAGCAGTACTTC.

This chain links TRBV19 with TRBJ2-7; D is unresolved. CDR1 is LNHDA and CDR2 is SQIVND in the germline V gene (reference sequence). Trimming stripped 1 base from V and 5 bases from J, with 12 bases between. This CDR3 is built from 14 residues. The CDR3 DNA is TGTGCCAGTAGTATAGGGCCCCCTTACCACGAGCAGTACTTC. Protein: CASSIGPPYHEQYF.

The chain is built from TRBV30 and TRBJ1-3; TRBD1 is a possible D gene (6 bases). With 3 bases removed from V and 3 bases from J, the gap between germline ends came to 15 bases. Germline-derived CDR1 and CDR2 are GTSNPN and SVGIG (reference sequence). CDR3 size: 15 residues. CDR3 bases: TGTGCCTGGAGCCGCTCACAGGGAATTGGAAACACCATATATTTT. Translating it yields CAWSRSQGIGNTIYF. Complete variable domain (other parts from reference TRBV30 and TRBJ1-3): SQTIHQWPATLVQPVGSPLSLECTVEGTSNPNLYWYRQAAGRGLQLLFYSVGIGQISSEVPQNLSASRPQDRQFILSSKKLLLSDSGFYLCAWSRSQGIGNTIYFGEGSWLTVV.